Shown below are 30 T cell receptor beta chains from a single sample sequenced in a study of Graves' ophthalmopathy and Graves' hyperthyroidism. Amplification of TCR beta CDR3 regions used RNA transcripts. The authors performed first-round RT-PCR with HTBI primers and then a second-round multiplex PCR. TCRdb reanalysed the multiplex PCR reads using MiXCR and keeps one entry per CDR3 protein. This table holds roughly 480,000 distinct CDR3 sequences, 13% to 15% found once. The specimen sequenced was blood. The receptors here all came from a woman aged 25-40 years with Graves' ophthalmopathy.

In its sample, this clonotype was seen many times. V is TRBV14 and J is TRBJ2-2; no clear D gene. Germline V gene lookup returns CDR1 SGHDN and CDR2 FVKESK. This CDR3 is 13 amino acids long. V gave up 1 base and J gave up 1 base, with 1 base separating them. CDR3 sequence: CASSQVNTGELFF. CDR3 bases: TGTGCCAGCAGCCAAGTGAACACCGGGGAGCTGTTTTTT.

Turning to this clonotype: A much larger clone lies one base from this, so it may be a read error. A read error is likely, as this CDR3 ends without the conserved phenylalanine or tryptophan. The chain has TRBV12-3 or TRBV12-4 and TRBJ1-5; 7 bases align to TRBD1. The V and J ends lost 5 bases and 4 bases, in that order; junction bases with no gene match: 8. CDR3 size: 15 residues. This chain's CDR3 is CASSAPTGRNQPQHY. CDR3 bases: TGTGCCAGCAGTGCACCGACAGGGCGAAATCAGCCCCAGCATTAT.

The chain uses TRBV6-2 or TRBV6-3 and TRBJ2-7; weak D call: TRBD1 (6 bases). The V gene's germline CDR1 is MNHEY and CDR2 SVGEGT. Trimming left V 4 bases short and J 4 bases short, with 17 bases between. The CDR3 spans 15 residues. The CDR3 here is CASSSRTENLYEQYF. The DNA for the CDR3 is TGTGCCAGCAGTTCCCGGACAGAAAATCTTTACGAGCAGTACTTC.

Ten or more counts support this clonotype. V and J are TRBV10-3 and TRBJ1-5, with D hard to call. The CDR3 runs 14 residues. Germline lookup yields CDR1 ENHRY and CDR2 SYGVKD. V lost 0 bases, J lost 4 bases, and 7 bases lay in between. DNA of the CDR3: TGTGCCATCAGTGAGTCGAACGGGAATCAGCCCCAGCATTTT. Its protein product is CAISESNGNQPQHF.

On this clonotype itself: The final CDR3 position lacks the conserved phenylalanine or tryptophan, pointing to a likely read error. CDR3 amino acids: CASSLEAGQGGEQYY. The CDR3 nucleotides read TGTGCCAGCAGCCTCGAGGCGGGACAGGGTGGGGAGCAGTACTAC. The V call is TRBV6-1, the J call TRBJ2-7, with 9 nucleotides matching TRBD1. Trimming at V came to 6 bases and at J to 7 bases, leaving 13 bases not matched to a gene. Germline V lookup: CDR1 MNHNS, CDR2 SASEGT. The CDR3 sequence is 15 residues long.

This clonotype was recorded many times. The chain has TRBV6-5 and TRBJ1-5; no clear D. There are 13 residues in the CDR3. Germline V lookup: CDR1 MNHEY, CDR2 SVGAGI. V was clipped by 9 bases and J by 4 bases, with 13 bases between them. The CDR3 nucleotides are TGTGCCAGTTCGACGGCCGAGAATCAGCCCCAGCATTTT. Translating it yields CASSTAENQPQHF.

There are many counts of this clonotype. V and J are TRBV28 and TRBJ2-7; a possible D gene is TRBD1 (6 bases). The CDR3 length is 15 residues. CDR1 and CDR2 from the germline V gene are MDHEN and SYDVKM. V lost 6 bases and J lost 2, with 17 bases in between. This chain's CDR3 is CASSSGTSPPYEQYF. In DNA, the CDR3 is TGTGCCAGCAGCTCCGGGACAAGCCCCCCCTACGAGCAGTACTTC.

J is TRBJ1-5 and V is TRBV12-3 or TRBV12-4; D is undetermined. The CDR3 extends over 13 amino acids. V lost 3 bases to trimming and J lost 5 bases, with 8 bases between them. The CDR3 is CASSFSRDQPQHF. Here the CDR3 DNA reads TGTGCCAGCAGTTTTAGCCGAGATCAGCCCCAGCATTTT.

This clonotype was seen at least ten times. The CDR3 sequence: CASSYGVRRGTEGEAFF. The CDR3 DNA is TGTGCCAGCAGTTACGGGGTGCGAAGGGGAACGGAGGGTGAAGCTTTCTTT. The chain has TRBV6-5 and TRBJ1-1; D may be TRBD1 (5 bases). Germline V gives CDR1 MNHEY, CDR2 SVGAGI. Trimming shortened V by 2 bases and J by 7 bases, and 23 bases separated the two germline ends. The CDR3 is 17 residues long.

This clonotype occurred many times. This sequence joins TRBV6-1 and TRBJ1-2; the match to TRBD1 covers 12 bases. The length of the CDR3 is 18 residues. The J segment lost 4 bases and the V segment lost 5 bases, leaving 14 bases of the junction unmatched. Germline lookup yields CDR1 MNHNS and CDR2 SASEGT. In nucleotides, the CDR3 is TGTGCCAGCAGTAGAACCGGGACAGGGGGCCTATCTATCTATGGCTACACCTTC. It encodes CASSRTGTGGLSIYGYTF.

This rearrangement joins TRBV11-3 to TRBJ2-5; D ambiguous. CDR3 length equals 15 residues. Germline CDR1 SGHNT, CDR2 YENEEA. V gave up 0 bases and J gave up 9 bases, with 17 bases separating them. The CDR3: CASSLDPGDSRAQYF. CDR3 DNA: TGTGCCAGCAGCTTAGATCCAGGCGACTCCCGGGCCCAGTACTTC.

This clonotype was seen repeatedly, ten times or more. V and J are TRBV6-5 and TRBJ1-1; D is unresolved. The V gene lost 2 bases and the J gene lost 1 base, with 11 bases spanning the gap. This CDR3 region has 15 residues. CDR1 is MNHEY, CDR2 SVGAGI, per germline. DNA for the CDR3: TGTGCCAGCAGTTACCGGAGGCAAGAGAACACTGAAGCTTTCTTT. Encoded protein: CASSYRRQENTEAFF.

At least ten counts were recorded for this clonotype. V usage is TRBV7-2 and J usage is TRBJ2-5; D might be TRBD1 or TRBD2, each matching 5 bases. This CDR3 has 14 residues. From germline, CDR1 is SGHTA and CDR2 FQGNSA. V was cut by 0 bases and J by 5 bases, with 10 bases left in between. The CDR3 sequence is CASSLAWGGETQYF. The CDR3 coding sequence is TGTGCCAGCAGCTTAGCGTGGGGCGGGGAGACCCAGTACTTC.

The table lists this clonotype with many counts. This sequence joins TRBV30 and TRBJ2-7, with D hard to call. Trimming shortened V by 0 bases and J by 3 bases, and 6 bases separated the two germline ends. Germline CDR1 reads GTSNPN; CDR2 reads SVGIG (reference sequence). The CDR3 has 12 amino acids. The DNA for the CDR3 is TGTGCCTGGAGTGTTGGGCGCTACGAGCAGTACTTC. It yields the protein CAWSVGRYEQYF.

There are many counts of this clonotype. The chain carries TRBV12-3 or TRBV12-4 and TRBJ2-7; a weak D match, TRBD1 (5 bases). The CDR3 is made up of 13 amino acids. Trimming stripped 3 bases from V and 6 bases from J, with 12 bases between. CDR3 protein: CASSFPGSSEQYF. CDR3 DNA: TGTGCCAGCAGTTTTCCAGGGTCGTCCGAGCAGTACTTC.

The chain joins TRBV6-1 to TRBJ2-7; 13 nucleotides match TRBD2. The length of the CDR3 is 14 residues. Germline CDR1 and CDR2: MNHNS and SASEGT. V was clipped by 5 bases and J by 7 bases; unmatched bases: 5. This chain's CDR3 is CASSRTSGRLEQYF. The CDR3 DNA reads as TGTGCCAGCAGTCGGACTAGCGGGAGACTGGAGCAGTACTTC.

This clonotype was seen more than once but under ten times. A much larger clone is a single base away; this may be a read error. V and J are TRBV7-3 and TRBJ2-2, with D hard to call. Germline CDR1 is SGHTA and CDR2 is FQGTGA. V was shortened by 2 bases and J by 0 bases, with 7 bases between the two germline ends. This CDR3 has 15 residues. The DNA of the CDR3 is TGTGCCAGCAGCTTACTGGGGACGAACACCGGGGAGCTGTTTTTT. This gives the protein CASSLLGTNTGELFF.

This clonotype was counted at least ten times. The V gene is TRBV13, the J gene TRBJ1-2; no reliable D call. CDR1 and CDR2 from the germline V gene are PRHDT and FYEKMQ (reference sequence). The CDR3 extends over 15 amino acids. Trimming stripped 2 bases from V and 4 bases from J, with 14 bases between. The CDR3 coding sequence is TGTGCCAGCAGCTTAAACCGGCTAAGGAGCTATGGCTACACCTTC. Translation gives CASSLNRLRSYGYTF.

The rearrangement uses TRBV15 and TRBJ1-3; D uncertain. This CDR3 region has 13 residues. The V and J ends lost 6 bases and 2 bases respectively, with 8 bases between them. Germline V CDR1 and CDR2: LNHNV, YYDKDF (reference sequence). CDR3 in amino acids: CATRVGAGNTIYF. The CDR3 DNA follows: TGTGCCACCAGGGTTGGGGCTGGAAACACCATATATTTT.

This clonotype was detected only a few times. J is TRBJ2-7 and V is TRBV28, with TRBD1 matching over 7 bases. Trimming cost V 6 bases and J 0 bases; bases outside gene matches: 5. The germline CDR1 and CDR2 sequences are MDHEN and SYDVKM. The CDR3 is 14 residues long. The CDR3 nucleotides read TGTGCCAGCAGACACTGGACAGGCTCCTACGAGCAGTACTTC. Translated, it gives CASRHWTGSYEQYF.

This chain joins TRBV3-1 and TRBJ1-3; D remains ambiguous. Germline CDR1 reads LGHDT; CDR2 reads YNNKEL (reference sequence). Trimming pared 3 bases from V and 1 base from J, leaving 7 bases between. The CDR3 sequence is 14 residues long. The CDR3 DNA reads TGTGCCAGCAGCCATGGGATTTCTGGAAACACCATATATTTT. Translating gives CASSHGISGNTIYF.

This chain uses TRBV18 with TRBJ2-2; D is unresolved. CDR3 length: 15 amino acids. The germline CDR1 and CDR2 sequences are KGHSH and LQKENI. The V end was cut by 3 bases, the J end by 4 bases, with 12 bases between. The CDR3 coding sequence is TGTGCCAGCTCACCGCTCTCAGCAATCACCGGGGAGCTGTTTTTT. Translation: CASSPLSAITGELFF.

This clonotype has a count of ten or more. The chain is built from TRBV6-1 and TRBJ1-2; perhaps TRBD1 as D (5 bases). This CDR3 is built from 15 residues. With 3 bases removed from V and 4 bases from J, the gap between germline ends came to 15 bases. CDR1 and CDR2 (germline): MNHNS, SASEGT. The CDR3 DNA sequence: TGTGCCAGCAGTGATCCAGGGTGGCGAAGCTATGGCTACACCTTC. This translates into CASSDPGWRSYGYTF.

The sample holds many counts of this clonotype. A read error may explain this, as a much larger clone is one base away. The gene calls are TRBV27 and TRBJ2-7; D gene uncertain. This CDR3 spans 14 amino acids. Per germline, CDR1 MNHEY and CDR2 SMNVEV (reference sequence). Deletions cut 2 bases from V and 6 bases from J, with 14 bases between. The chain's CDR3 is CASSLKAPQPEQYF. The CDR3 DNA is TGTGCCAGCAGTTTAAAGGCCCCACAGCCCGAGCAGTACTTC.

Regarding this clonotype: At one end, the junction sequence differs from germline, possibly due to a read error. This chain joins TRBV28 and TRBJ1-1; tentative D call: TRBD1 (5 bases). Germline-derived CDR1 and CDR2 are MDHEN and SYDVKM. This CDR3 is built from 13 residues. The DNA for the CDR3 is TGTGCCGTCCAGGGACTTCCGAACACTGATGCTTTCTTT. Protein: CAVQGLPNTDAFF.

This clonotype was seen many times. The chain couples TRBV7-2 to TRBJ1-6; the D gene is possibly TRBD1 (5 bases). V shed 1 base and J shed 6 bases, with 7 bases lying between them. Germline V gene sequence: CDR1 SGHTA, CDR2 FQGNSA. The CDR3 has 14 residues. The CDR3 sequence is CASSLVGGNSPLHF. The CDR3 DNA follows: TGTGCCAGCAGCTTAGTTGGGGGTAATTCACCCCTCCACTTT.

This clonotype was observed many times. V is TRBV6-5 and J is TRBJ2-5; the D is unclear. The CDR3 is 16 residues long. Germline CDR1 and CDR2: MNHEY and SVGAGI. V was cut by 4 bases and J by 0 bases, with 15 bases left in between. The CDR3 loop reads CASSWTLQTYQETQYF. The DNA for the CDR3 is TGTGCCAGCAGTTGGACCCTCCAGACATACCAAGAGACCCAGTACTTC.

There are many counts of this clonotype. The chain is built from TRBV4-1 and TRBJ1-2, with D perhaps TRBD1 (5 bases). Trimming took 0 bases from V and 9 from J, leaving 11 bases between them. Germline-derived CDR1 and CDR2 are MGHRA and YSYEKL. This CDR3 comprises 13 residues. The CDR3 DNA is TGCGCCAGCAGCCAAGATTCAGGGAGGAGCTACACCTTC. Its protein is CASSQDSGRSYTF.

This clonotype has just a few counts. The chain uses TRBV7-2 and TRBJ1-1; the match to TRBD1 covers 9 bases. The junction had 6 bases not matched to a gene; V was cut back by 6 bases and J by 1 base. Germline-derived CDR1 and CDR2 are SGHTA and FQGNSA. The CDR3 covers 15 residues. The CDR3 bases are TGTGCCAGCAGTCGCCCACAGGGGGCGAACACTGAAGCTTTCTTT. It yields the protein CASSRPQGANTEAFF. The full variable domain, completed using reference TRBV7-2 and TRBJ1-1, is GAGVSQSPSNKVTEKGKDVELRCDPISGHTALYWYRQSLGQGLEFLIYFQGNSAPDKSGLPSDRFSAERTGGSVSTLTIQRTQQEDSAVYLCASSRPQGANTEAFFGQGTRLTVV.

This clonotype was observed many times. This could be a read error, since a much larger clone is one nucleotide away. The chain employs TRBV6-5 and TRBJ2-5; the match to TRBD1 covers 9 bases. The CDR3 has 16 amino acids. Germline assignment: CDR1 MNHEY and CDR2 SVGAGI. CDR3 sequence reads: CASSYATGGGQETKYF. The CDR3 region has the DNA TGTGCCAGCAGTTACGCCACAGGGGGCGGGCAAGAGACCAAGTACTTC.